This T cell receptor (beta chain) was identified in a study of early T cells in non-severe SARS-CoV-2 infection (dated by TCRdb to about 2021). The study in broad terms: Because TCR sequencing was done on bulk RNA from unsorted whole blood, the alpha and beta chains could not be paired.

The table lists this clonotype with a few counts. Its antigen has not been determined. Base quality data are lacking; no much larger clone is found one base away. Set within a cohort of healthcare workers in London, UK, this nested case-control study involved weekly PCR testing of nasopharyngeal swabs along with blood sampling. Between 23 and 31 March 2020, the week of the UK lockdown, healthcare workers were enrolled and then followed up weekly for as long as 16 weeks. What the work shows at the level of the full study, not this receptor alone: VDJdb matching was skewed toward anti-spike CD8 responses, so virus-specific expansions were likely underestimated and private and CD4 specificities were missed.

V has 1 base trimmed and J has 0 bases trimmed; junction bases matching no gene number 0. From a lookup of the germline V gene, CDR1 and CDR2 are MNHNS and SASEGT. The CDR3 measures 15 amino acids from cysteine to phenylalanine. The kept DNA is CDR3 alone, 45 bases in frame from the first base. Libraries were made using 5' RACE. TCRdb names NextSeq 500 as the instrument used. The TCR library protocol attached unique molecular identifiers to individual cDNA molecules to correct for sequencing error and PCR bias. Both TCR alpha and beta chains were sequenced, and tight co-correlation was observed between alpha and beta sequence abundances in each sample. Turning to the authors' computational methods: Decombinator V4 was used to perform V gene, J gene and CDR3 annotation of TCR sequences. Expanded TCRs were defined as changing significantly between any two time points under a Poisson model with p below 0.0001. TCR abundances were normalised to the total number of TCRs sequenced per sample and were expressed as counts per million. TRAV1-2 paired with TRAJ12, TRAJ20 or TRAJ33 defined MAIT TCRs, while TRAV10 paired with TRAJ18 defined iNKT TCRs. A search of VDJdb, accessed on 1 November 2021, was run for TCRs annotated to CMV, EBV and SARS-CoV-2, with TCRs annotated for multiple antigens excluded. The public sequencing data were trimmed at Q25 with fastp and processed into clonotypes with MiXCR by TCRdb, which kept only in-frame beta chains. When rows share a CDR3 protein, they turn into one entry using the most common DNA and genes. The V and J calls and clone size come from TCRdb's table, not from the authors' own analysis. This sample comprises 30,000 to 35,000 distinct CDR3 sequences, 5% to 7% of them detected only once. The ten largest clones add up to approximately 7.5% of the sample.

This sequence was found in an adult who was a healthcare worker with PCR-confirmed SARS-CoV-2 infection or an uninfected control (not recorded which). The sequenced material came from whole blood. The rearrangement combines TRBV6-1 with TRBJ1-1, with 9 central nucleotides matching TRBD1. CDR3 reads: CASSEGTGVNTEAFF. The nucleotide sequence reads TGTGCCAGCAGTGAAGGGACAGGGGTGAACACTGAAGCTTTCTTT.